This is a list of T cell receptor beta chains from one sample in a study of OX40 agonist ivuxolimab in advanced cancers. The protocol was immunoSEQ multiplex PCR, while the TCRdb copy is restricted to in-frame clones and leaves out a portion. The data hold some 55,000 clones, with about 80% observed a single time. The sequenced sample was CD4+ or CD8+ T cells sorted from blood, obtained in a trial of the OX40 agonist ivuxolimab. The receptors here all came from an adult with an advanced solid tumor such as melanoma, head and neck, liver or kidney cancer. The CDR3 runs from the conserved cysteine through the conserved F or W. D genes are given only for firm matches. Clone size is stated in some rows and not others, as once, few, many or a class when expanded.

D: TRBD1; V: TRBV5-5; length: 14; size: NA; J: TRBJ1-1; DNA: TGTGCCAGCAGTTACCAGGGGGCAGGCACTGAAGCTTTCTTT; CDR3: CASSYQGAGTEAFF
D: NA; V: TRBV6-5; length: 15; size: NA; J: TRBJ1-4; DNA: TGTGCCAGCAGTTACTCGAGGCTGTCTAATGAAAAACTGTTTTTT; CDR3: CASSYSRLSNEKLFF
D: NA; V: TRBV7-3; length: 15; size: NA; J: TRBJ2-1; DNA: TGTGCCAGCAGCATTAGCGTATTCACCTACAATGAGCAGTTCTTC; CDR3: CASSISVFTYNEQFF
D: TRBD1; V: TRBV5-5; length: 16; size: NA; J: TRBJ1-5; DNA: TGTGCCAGCAGAACAGGGGGCCTTTTGGACAATCAGCCCCAGCATTTT; CDR3: CASRTGGLLDNQPQHF
D: TRBD1; V: TRBV14; length: 15; size: NA; J: TRBJ1-4; DNA: TGTGCCAGCAGCGAGCGACAGGGCGGTAGCGAAAAACTGTTTTTT; CDR3: CASSERQGGSEKLFF
D: TRBD1; V: TRBV25-1; length: 13; size: NA; J: TRBJ1-2; DNA: TGTGCCAGCACCCGGGACAGCGGAGATGGCTACACCTTC; CDR3: CASTRDSGDGYTF
D: NA; V: TRBV30; length: 16; size: NA; J: TRBJ1-1; DNA: TGTGCCTGGAGAGCCCATCCTACGGGGCTGAACACTGAAGCTTTCTTT; CDR3: CAWRAHPTGLNTEAFF
D: NA; V: TRBV7-2; length: 14; size: NA; J: TRBJ2-2; DNA: TGTGCCAGCAGCCTCTTACCACGAAGTGGAGAGCTGTTTTTT; CDR3: CASSLLPRSGELFF
D: TRBD2; V: TRBV6-5; length: 15; size: NA; J: TRBJ2-7; DNA: TGTGCCAGCATCAAGACTAGCGGAGGCTCCTACGAGCAGTACTTC; CDR3: CASIKTSGGSYEQYF
D: TRBD1; V: TRBV5-4; length: 15; size: NA; J: TRBJ1-6; DNA: TGTGCCAGCAGTTGGGACAGGGACTCTCATTCACCCCTCCACTTT; CDR3: CASSWDRDSHSPLHF
D: NA; V: TRBV7-2; length: 14; size: few; J: TRBJ1-1; DNA: TGTGCCAGCAGCTTAGAACCAGGGCTTACTGAAGCTTTCTTT; CDR3: CASSLEPGLTEAFF
D: NA; V: TRBV5-1; length: 13; size: NA; J: TRBJ2-5; DNA: TGCGCCAGCAGCTTATGGGGGGAAGAGACCCAGTACTTC; CDR3: CASSLWGEETQYF
D: NA; V: TRBV7-2; length: 13; size: NA; J: TRBJ1-2; DNA: TGTGCCAGCAGCCGACAGCCGGATTATGGCTACACCTTC; CDR3: CASSRQPDYGYTF
D: TRBD2; V: TRBV6-5; length: 15; size: NA; J: TRBJ2-5; DNA: TGTGCCAGCACCAAAATAGCGGGGGGGCCGCAGACCCAGTACTTC; CDR3: CASTKIAGGPQTQYF
D: TRBD1; V: TRBV19; length: 13; size: NA; J: TRBJ1-2; DNA: TGTGCCAGTAGTCCATCCCAGGGGGGAGGCTACACCTTC; CDR3: CASSPSQGGGYTF
D: TRBD1; V: TRBV19; length: 14; size: NA; J: TRBJ2-2; DNA: TGTGCCAGTAGTATCGACAGGGACACCGGGGAGCTGTTTTTT; CDR3: CASSIDRDTGELFF
D: TRBD1; V: TRBV9; length: 13; size: NA; J: TRBJ1-2; DNA: TGTGCCAGCAGCACGGGACAGGGAAAAGGCTACACCTTC; CDR3: CASSTGQGKGYTF
D: TRBD1; V: TRBV5-1; length: 17; size: NA; J: TRBJ2-7; DNA: TGCGCCAGCAGCTCCCTGGTTGGGACAGGGGGTAAGATCGAGCAGTACTTC; CDR3: CASSSLVGTGGKIEQYF
D: TRBD2; V: TRBV7-9; length: 18; size: NA; J: TRBJ2-1; DNA: TGTGCCAGCAGCCCGACGACTAGCGGGAGGGCCAGATACAATGAGCAGTTCTTC; CDR3: CASSPTTSGRARYNEQFF
D: NA; V: TRBV29-1; length: 11; size: NA; J: TRBJ2-5; DNA: TGCAGCGTTGAAGAAGGAGAGACCCAGTACTTC; CDR3: CSVEEGETQYF
D: TRBD2; V: TRBV5-1; length: 15; size: NA; J: TRBJ2-7; DNA: TGCGCCAGCAGCCTGACTAGCGGGAGGGCCTCCGAGCAGTACTTC; CDR3: CASSLTSGRASEQYF
D: NA; V: TRBV27; length: 14; size: NA; J: TRBJ2-4; DNA: TGTGCCAGCAGTTTAGAGTCGGGACGGAACATTCAGTACTTC; CDR3: CASSLESGRNIQYF
D: TRBD1; V: TRBV7-2; length: 16; size: NA; J: TRBJ1-5; DNA: TGTGCCAGCAGCTCAGACGGGACAGGGTGGTACCAGCCCCAGCATTTT; CDR3: CASSSDGTGWYQPQHF
D: NA; V: TRBV6-1; length: 14; size: NA; J: TRBJ1-1; DNA: TGTGCCAGCAGTGAATTGTGGGAAGGAACTGAAGCTTTCTTT; CDR3: CASSELWEGTEAFF
D: NA; V: TRBV7-8; length: 14; size: NA; J: TRBJ2-7; DNA: TGTGCCAGCAGCTCGAGGGGGGGTTCCTACGAGCAGTACTTC; CDR3: CASSSRGGSYEQYF
D: NA; V: TRBV5-1; length: 13; size: once; J: TRBJ1-1; DNA: TGCGCCAGCAGCCGGGTAGGTGGCACTGAAGCTTTCTTT; CDR3: CASSRVGGTEAFF
D: NA; V: TRBV7-6; length: 16; size: NA; J: TRBJ2-5; DNA: TGTGCCAGCAGCTCGCAAGGGGTTGGGGGTCAAGAGACCCAGTACTTC; CDR3: CASSSQGVGGQETQYF
D: TRBD1; V: TRBV9; length: 16; size: once; J: TRBJ1-4; DNA: TGTGCCAGCAGCGTAGAGGGGGGACAGGGGGATGAAAAACTGTTTTTT; CDR3: CASSVEGGQGDEKLFF
D: NA; V: TRBV19; length: 15; size: few; J: TRBJ2-7; DNA: TGTGCCAGTAGTATATATGGTCACCAAGCAGGCGAGCAGTACTTC; CDR3: CASSIYGHQAGEQYF
D: NA; V: TRBV28; length: 12; size: NA; J: TRBJ1-2; DNA: TGTGCCAGCAGTTTAAGATACTATGGCTACACCTTC; CDR3: CASSLRYYGYTF
D: TRBD1; V: TRBV5-4; length: 15; size: once; J: TRBJ2-7; DNA: TGTGCCAGCAGCTCTGGGACAGGGGTTACCTACGAGCAGTACTTC; CDR3: CASSSGTGVTYEQYF
D: NA; V: TRBV10-1; length: 13; size: NA; J: TRBJ2-5; DNA: TGCGCCAGCAGTGAGCACTACCAAGAGACCCAGTACTTC; CDR3: CASSEHYQETQYF
D: NA; V: TRBV5-4; length: 13; size: few; J: TRBJ2-3; DNA: TGTGCCAGCAGCCGGGGGGCGGCAGATACGCAGTATTTT; CDR3: CASSRGAADTQYF
D: NA; V: TRBV7-6; length: 14; size: NA; J: TRBJ2-2; DNA: TGTGCCAGCAGCCGGAACCCGAGCACCGGGGAGCTGTTTTTT; CDR3: CASSRNPSTGELFF
D: NA; V: TRBV18; length: 12; size: NA; J: TRBJ1-4; DNA: TGTGCCAGCTCACCCGGACGGGAAAAACTGTTTTTT; CDR3: CASSPGREKLFF
D: TRBD1; V: TRBV18; length: 14; size: NA; J: TRBJ1-2; DNA: TGTGCCAGCTCACCAGACCAGGGGGTCTATGGCTACACCTTC; CDR3: CASSPDQGVYGYTF
D: NA; V: TRBV5-4; length: 13; size: few; J: TRBJ1-2; DNA: TGTGCCAGCAGCTCCGGCAGGAACTATGGCTACACCTTC; CDR3: CASSSGRNYGYTF
D: NA; V: TRBV7-8; length: 13; size: NA; J: TRBJ2-2; DNA: TGTGCCAGCAGCTTAGTGAGAGGCGGGGAGCTGTTTTTT; CDR3: CASSLVRGGELFF
D: NA; V: TRBV4-3; length: 16; size: NA; J: TRBJ1-2; DNA: TGCGCCAGCAGCCCCAGCAGACTGAGGGATTTGGATGGCTACACCTTC; CDR3: CASSPSRLRDLDGYTF
D: NA; V: TRBV7-2; length: 11; size: NA; J: TRBJ2-7; DNA: TGTGCCAGCAGCAATAGTATCGAGCAGTACTTC; CDR3: CASSNSIEQYF
D: NA; V: TRBV28; length: 13; size: NA; J: TRBJ1-1; DNA: TGTGCCAGCAGTTTCAAGGGTAAGGTGGCAGCTTTCTTT; CDR3: CASSFKGKVAAFF
D: NA; V: TRBV7-3; length: 16; size: NA; J: TRBJ2-7; DNA: TGTGCCAGCAGCTTAAGGCGGGACACTCGGGGGACGCCCGAGTACTTC; CDR3: CASSLRRDTRGTPEYF
D: TRBD1; V: TRBV6-6; length: 14; size: few; J: TRBJ2-7; DNA: TGTGCCAGCAGTTACGGGACAGGGGAATACGAGCAGTACTTC; CDR3: CASSYGTGEYEQYF
D: NA; V: TRBV27; length: 14; size: NA; J: TRBJ2-3; DNA: TGTGCCAGCAGGGCACTATCTAGCACAGATACGCAGTATTTT; CDR3: CASRALSSTDTQYF
D: TRBD2; V: TRBV7-3; length: 14; size: NA; J: TRBJ2-3; DNA: TGTGCCAGCAGCGCGGGACTAAGCACAGATACGCAGTATTTT; CDR3: CASSAGLSTDTQYF
D: NA; V: TRBV5-6; length: 13; size: NA; J: TRBJ2-7; DNA: TGTGCCAGCAGCCATGCGGCAGCGGGCGAGCAGTACTTC; CDR3: CASSHAAAGEQYF